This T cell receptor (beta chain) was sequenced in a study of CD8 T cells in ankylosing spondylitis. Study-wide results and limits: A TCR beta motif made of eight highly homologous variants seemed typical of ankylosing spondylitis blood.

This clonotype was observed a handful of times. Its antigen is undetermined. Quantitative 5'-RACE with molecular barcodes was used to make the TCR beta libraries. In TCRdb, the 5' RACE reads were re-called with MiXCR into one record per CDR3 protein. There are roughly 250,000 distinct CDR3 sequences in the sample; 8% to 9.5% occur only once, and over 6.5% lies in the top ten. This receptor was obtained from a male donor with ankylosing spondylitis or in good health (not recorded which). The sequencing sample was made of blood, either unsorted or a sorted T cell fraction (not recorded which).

The CDR3 coding sequence is TGTGCCAGCACGTTAGGGGGTGAGCAGTTCTTC. Residues: CASTLGGEQFF. J is TRBJ2-1 and V is TRBV6-5; D may be TRBD1 (6 bases). Per germline, CDR1 MNHEY and CDR2 SVGAGI. The V end was cut by 7 bases, the J end by 9 bases, with 10 bases between. CDR3 size: 11 residues.